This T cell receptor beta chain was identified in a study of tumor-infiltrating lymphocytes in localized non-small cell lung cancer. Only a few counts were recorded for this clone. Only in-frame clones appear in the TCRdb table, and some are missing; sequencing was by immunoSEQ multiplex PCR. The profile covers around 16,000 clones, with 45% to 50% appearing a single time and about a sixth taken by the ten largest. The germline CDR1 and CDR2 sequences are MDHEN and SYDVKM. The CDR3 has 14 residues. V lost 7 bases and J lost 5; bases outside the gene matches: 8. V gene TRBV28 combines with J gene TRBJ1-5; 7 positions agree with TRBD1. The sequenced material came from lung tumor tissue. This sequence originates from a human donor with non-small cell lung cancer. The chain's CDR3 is CASNVAGGYQPQHF. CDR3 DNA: TGTGCCAGCAACGTCGCAGGGGGGTATCAGCCCCAGCATTTT.